This T cell receptor beta chain was observed in a study of technical replicates of blood from a handful of donors. Clones were read by immunoSEQ multiplex PCR, and TCRdb kept only the in-frame ones, dropping some. The profile shows more than 70,000 clones, just over 90% of them singletons. V lost 7 bases and J lost 2; bases outside the gene matches: 4. Germline V gene lookup returns CDR1 SQVTM and CDR2 ANQGSEA. This CDR3 has 12 amino acids. The sequence derives from a human donor in good health. This chain connects TRBV29-1 to TRBJ2-5, with 7 positions matching TRBD2. Material for sequencing was T cells isolated from PBMCs. The CDR3 nucleotides are TGCAGCGGGGGGGGGACGCAAGAGACCCAGTACTTC. Translated, it gives CSGGGTQETQYF. Supplemented by reference TRBV29-1 and TRBJ2-5, the full variable domain reads SAVISQKPSRDICQRGTSLTIQCQVDSQVTMMFWYRQQPGQSLTLIATANQGSEATYESGFVIDKFPISRPNLTFSTLTVSNMSPEDSSIYLCSGGGTQETQYFGPGTRLLVL.